This TCR beta chain was captured in a study of Ad26.COV2.S vaccination and SARS-CoV-2 variants. On the study more broadly: Intramuscular Ad26.COV2.S doses were given once or twice, 56 days apart. General study results and limits: Substantial response breadth was reportedly seen for spike-specific CD8+ and CD4+ T cells after vaccination.

Worth noting for this clone: What it recognizes is unknown.

The data were produced by immunoSEQ multiplex PCR, yet TCRdb's version contains in-frame clones alone and is incomplete. The sample has around 450,000 clones; roughly 89% are singletons. Specified treatment: 15 to 20 received Ad26.COV2.S at low or high dose, single or two shots; about five received placebo; per-sample allocation not given. Collection of samples fell on day 63 after the first vaccine or placebo injection. At a Boston site, the person donating was an adult of 18-55 years. The TCR comes from a person between 18 and 59 years old who received the Ad26.COV2.S COVID-19 vaccine or a placebo. The source was peripheral blood, collected in a trial of Ad26.COV2.S vaccine versus placebo.

The CDR3 nucleotides read TGCGCCAGCAGCCAAGGGGTCTATAGCAATCAGCCCCAGCATTTT. This gives the protein CASSQGVYSNQPQHF. The chain uses TRBV4-1 and TRBJ1-5, with D uncertain. Germline loops: CDR1 MGHRA, CDR2 YSYEKL. CDR3 length: 15 amino acids. Trimming took 1 base from V and 0 from J, leaving 7 bases between them.